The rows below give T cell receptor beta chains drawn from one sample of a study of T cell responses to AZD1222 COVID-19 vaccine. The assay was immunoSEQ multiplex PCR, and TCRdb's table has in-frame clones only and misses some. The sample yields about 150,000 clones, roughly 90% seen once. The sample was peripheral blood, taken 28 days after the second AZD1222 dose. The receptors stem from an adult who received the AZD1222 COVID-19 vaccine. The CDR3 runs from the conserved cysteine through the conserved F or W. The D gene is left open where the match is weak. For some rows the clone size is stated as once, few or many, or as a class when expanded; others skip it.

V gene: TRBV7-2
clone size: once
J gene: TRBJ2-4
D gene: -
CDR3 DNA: TGTGCCAGCAGCTTAGGTTATGGGGCCGGAAACATTCAGTACTTC
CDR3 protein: CASSLGYGAGNIQYF

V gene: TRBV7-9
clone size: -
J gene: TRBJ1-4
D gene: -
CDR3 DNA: TGTGCCAGCGAGGGTTTTAATGAAAAACTGTTTTTT
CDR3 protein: CASEGFNEKLFF

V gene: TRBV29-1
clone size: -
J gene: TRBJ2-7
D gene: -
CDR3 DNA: TGCAGCGTTGAACAGTCCTCCTACGAGCAGTACTTC
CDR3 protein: CSVEQSSYEQYF

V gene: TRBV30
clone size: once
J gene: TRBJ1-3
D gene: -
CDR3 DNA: TGTGCCTGGAGTGGGGGGGATGGGGCTGGAAACACCATATATTTT
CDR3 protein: CAWSGGDGAGNTIYF

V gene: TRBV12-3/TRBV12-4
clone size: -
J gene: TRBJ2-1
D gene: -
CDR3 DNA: TGTGCCAGCAGTTTAACCCCCCGGGGTGAGTTCTTC
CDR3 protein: CASSLTPRGEFF

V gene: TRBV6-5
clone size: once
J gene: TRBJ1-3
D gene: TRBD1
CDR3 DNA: TGTGCCAGCAGTTACGGACAGGACTCTGGAAACACCATATATTTT
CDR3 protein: CASSYGQDSGNTIYF

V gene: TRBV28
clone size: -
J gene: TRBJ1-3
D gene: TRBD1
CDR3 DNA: TGTGCCAGCAGCACAGGGGTCTCTGGAAACACCATATATTTT
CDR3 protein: CASSTGVSGNTIYF

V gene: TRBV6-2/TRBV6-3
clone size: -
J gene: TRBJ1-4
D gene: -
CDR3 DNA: TGTGCCAGCAGTTACAAGGCAGTTGAGGATGAAAAACTGTTTTTT
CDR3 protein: CASSYKAVEDEKLFF

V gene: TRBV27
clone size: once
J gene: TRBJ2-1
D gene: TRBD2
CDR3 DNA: TGTGCCAGCAGAAGAATAGGACTAGCGGGAGGTGGTGAGCAGTTCTTC
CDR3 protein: CASRRIGLAGGGEQFF

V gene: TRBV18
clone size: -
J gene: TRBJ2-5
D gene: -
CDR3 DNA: TGTGCCAGCTCACCACCGAAAGGGGGAAGACAAGAGACCCAGTACTTC
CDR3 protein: CASSPPKGGRQETQYF

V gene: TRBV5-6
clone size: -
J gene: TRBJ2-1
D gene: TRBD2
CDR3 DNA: TGTGCCAGCAGCGGGACTAGCGTCGTGGAGCAGTTCTTC
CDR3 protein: CASSGTSVVEQFF

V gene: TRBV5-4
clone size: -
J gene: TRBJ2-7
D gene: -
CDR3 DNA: TGTGCCAGCAGCTTGGGGGGCAGGACCTACGAGCAGTACTTC
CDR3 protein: CASSLGGRTYEQYF

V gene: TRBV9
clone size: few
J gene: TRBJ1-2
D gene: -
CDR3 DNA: TGTGCCAGCAGCGTAGGCAGTCATTTGTATGGCTACACCTTC
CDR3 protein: CASSVGSHLYGYTF

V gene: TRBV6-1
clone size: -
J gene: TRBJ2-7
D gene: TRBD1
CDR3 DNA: TGTGCCAGCAGTGATGGGACAGGGGGTCACGAGCAGTACTTC
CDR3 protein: CASSDGTGGHEQYF

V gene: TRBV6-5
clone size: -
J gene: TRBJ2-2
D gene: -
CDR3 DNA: TGTGCCAGCACTTACGGGACACGGAACACCGGGGAGCTGTTTTTT
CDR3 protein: CASTYGTRNTGELFF

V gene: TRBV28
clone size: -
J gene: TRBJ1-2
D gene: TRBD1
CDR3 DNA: TGTGCCAGCAGCAAGGACAGGAACTATGGCTACACCTTC
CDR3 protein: CASSKDRNYGYTF

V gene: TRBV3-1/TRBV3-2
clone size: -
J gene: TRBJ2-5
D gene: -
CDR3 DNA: TGTGCCAGCAGCCAAGAGGGCTCGGAGACCCAGTACTTC
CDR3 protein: CASSQEGSETQYF

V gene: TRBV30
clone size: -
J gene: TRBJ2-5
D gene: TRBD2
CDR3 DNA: TGTGCCTGGAGTGTACGCCCAGCGGGGGGACAAGAGACCCAGTACTTC
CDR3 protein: CAWSVRPAGGQETQYF

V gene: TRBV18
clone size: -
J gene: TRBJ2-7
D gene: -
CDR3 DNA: TGTGCCAGCTCACCCCGAGATAGGGGGTGGGAGCAGTACTTC
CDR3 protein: CASSPRDRGWEQYF

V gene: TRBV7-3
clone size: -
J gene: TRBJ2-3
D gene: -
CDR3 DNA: TGTGCCAGCAGCTTAGGGTTGCTAGCTGTAAATACGCAGTATTTT
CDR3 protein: CASSLGLLAVNTQYF

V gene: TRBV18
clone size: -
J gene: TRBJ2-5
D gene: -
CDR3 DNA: TGTGCCAGCTCACCACCGGGGGTAGCACGCCAAGAGACCCAGTACTTC
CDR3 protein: CASSPPGVARQETQYF

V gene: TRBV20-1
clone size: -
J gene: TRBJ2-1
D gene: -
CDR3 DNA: TGCAGTGTCGACTCTCTGAATGAGCAGTTCTTC
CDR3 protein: CSVDSLNEQFF

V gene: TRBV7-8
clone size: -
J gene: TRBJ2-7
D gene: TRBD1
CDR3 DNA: TGTGCCAGCAGTTACAACACCGGGACAGGGGTTTCCTACGAGCAGTACTTC
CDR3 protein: CASSYNTGTGVSYEQYF

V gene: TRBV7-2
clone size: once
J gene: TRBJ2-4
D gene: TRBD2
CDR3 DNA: TGTGCCAGCAGCTTAGTACATAGCGGGAGGGCGGGGAACATTCAGTACTTC
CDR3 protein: CASSLVHSGRAGNIQYF

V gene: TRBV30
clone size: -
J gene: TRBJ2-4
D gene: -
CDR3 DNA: TGTGCCTGGACGGGGCTGGAAAACATTCAGTACTTC
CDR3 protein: CAWTGLENIQYF

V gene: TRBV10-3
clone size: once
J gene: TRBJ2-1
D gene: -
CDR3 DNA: TGTGCCATCAGTGACGCAGGGGATGAGCAGTTCTTC
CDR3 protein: CAISDAGDEQFF